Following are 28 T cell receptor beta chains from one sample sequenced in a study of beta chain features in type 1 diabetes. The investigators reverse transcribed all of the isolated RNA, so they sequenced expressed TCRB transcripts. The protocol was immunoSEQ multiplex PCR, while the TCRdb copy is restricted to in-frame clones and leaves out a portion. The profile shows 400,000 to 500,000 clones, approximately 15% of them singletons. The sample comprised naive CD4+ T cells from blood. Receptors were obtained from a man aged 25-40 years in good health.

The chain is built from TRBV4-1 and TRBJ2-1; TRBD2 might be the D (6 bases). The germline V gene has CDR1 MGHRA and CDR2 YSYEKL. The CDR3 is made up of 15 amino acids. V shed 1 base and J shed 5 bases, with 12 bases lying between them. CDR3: CASSQVSRGDNEQFF. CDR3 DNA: TGCGCCAGCAGCCAAGTTTCGCGCGGGGACAATGAGCAGTTCTTC.

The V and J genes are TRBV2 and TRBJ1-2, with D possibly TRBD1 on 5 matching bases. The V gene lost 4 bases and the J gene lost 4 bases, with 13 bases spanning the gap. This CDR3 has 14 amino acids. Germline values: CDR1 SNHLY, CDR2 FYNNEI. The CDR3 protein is CASSVKGLPYGYTF. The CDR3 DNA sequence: TGTGCCAGCAGTGTGAAGGGACTCCCCTATGGCTACACCTTC.

The CDR3 spells CAWSLGYGYTF. In DNA, the CDR3 is TGTGCCTGGAGTCTTGGATATGGCTACACCTTC. The chain carries TRBV30 and TRBJ1-2; D is ambiguous. There are 11 residues in the CDR3. The V and J ends lost 2 bases and 5 bases respectively, with 6 bases between them. Per the germline V gene, CDR1 is GTSNPN and CDR2 is SVGIG (reference sequence).

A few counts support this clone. The DNA for the CDR3 is TGTGCCAGCAGCTTAGACGGGCGCATCGGTGGCTACACCTTC. Amino acid sequence: CASSLDGRIGGYTF. V and J are TRBV7-2 and TRBJ1-2, with D unresolved. The V and J ends lost 1 base and 7 bases respectively, with 13 bases between them. CDR1 and CDR2 from the germline V gene are SGHTA and FQGNSA. This CDR3 spans 14 amino acids.

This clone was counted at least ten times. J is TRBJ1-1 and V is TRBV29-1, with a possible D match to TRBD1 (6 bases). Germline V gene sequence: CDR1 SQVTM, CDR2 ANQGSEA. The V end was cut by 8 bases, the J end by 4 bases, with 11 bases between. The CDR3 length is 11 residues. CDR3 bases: TGCAGCTCGCACAGGGTCACTGAAGCTTTCTTT. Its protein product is CSSHRVTEAFF. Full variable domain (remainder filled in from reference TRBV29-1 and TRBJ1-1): SAVISQKPSRDICQRGTSLTIQCQVDSQVTMMFWYRQQPGQSLTLIATANQGSEATYESGFVIDKFPISRPNLTFSTLTVSNMSPEDSSIYLCSSHRVTEAFFGQGTRLTVV.

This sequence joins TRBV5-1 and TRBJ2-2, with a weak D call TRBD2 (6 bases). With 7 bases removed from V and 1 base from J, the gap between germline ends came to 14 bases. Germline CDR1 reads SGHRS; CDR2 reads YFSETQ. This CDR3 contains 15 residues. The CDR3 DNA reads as TGCGCCAGCTTTCTAGCGCCATTGAACACCGGGGAGCTGTTTTTT. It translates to CASFLAPLNTGELFF.

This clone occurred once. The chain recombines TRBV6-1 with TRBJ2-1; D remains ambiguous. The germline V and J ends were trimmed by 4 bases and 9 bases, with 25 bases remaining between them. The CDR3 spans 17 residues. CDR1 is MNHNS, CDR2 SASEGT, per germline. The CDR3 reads CASSVGLSSLFPGEQFF. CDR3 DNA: TGTGCCAGCAGTGTGGGCCTTAGCTCCCTATTTCCTGGTGAGCAGTTCTTC.

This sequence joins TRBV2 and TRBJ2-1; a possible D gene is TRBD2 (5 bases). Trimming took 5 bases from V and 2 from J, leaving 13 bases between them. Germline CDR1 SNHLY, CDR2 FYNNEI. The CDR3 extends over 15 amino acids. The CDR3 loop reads CASSPTRTAYNEQFF. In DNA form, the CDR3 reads TGTGCCAGCAGTCCCACCCGGACTGCCTACAATGAGCAGTTCTTC.

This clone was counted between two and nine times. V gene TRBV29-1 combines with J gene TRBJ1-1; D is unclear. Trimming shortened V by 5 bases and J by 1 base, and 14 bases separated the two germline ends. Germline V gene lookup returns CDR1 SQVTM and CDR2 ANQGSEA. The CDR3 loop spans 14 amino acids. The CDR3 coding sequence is TGCAGCGTTCAACCCGGGTACCCGAACACTGAAGCTTTCTTT. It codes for CSVQPGYPNTEAFF. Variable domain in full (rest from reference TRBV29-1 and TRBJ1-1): SAVISQKPSRDICQRGTSLTIQCQVDSQVTMMFWYRQQPGQSLTLIATANQGSEATYESGFVIDKFPISRPNLTFSTLTVSNMSPEDSSIYLCSVQPGYPNTEAFFGQGTRLTVV.

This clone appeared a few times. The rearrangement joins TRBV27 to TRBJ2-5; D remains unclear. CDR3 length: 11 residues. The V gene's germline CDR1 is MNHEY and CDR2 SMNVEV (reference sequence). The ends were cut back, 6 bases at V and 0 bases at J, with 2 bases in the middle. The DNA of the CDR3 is TGTGCCAGCAGACACCAAGAGACCCAGTACTTC. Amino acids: CASRHQETQYF.

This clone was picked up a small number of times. Here the CDR3 DNA reads TGTGCCAGCAGGGGACTAGCGGGAGTTGAGCAGTTCTTC. Translated: CASRGLAGVEQFF. This chain links TRBV25-1 with TRBJ2-1, with 14 bases matching TRBD2. V shed 6 bases and J 9 bases; nucleotides not matched to a gene: 1. Looked up from germline, CDR1 is MGHDK and CDR2 is SYGVNS. This CDR3 region has 13 residues.

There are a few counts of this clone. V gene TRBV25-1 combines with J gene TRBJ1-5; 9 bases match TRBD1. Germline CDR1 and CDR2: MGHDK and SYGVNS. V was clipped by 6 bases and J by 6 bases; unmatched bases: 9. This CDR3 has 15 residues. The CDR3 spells CASRAQGASSQPQHF. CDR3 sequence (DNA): TGTGCCAGCAGAGCACAGGGGGCGTCAAGTCAGCCCCAGCATTTT.

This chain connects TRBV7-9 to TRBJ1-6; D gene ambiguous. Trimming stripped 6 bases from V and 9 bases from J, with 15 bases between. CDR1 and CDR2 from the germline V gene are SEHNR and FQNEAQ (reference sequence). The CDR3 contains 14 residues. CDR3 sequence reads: CASRPRGVSSPLHF. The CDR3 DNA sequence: TGTGCCAGCAGGCCACGTGGGGTATCTTCACCCCTCCACTTT.

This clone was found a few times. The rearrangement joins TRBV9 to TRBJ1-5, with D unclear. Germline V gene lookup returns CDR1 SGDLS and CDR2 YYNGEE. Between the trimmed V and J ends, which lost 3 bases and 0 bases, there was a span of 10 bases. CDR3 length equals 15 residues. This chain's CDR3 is CASSEDGYSNQPQHF. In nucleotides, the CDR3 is TGTGCCAGCAGCGAGGATGGATATAGCAATCAGCCCCAGCATTTT.

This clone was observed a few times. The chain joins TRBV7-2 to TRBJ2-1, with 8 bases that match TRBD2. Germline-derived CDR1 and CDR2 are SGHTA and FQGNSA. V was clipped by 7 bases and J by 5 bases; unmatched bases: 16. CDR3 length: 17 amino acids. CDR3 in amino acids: CASTDPLRGGRNNEQFF. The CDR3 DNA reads TGTGCCAGCACCGACCCTCTACGGGGGGGCCGTAACAATGAGCAGTTCTTC.

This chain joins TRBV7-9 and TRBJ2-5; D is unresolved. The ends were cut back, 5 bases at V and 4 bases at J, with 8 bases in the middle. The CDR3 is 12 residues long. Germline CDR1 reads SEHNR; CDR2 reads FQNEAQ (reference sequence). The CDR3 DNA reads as TGTGCCAGCAGCGAAGGAGCAGAGACCCAGTACTTC. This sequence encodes CASSEGAETQYF.

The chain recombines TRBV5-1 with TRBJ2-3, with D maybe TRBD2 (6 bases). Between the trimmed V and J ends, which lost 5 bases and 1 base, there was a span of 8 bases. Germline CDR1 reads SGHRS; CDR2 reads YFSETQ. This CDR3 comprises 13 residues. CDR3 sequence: CASREGRTDTQYF. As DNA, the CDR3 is TGCGCCAGCAGGGAGGGCCGCACAGATACGCAGTATTTT.

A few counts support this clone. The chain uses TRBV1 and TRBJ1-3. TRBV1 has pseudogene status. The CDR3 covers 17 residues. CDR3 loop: CTSSPIRGNSSGNTIYF. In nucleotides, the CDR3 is TGCACCAGCAGCCCGATCAGAGGCAACTCCTCTGGAAACACCATATATTTT.

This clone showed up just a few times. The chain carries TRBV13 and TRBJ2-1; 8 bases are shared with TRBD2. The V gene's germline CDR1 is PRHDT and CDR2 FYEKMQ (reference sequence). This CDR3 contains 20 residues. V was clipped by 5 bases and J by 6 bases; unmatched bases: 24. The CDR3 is CASSPDSRGAANPLRNEQFF. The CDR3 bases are TGTGCCAGCAGCCCGGACTCGCGGGGGGCTGCAAATCCCTTACGCAATGAGCAGTTCTTC.

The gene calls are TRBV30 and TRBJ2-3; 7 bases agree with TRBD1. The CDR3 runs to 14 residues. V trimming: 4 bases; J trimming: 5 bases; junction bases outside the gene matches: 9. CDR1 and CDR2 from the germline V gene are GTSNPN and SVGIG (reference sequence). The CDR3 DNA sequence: TGTGCCTGGAATAGTAGGGGGCAGAAAGATACGCAGTATTTT. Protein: CAWNSRGQKDTQYF. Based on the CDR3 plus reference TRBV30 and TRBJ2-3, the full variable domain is SQTIHQWPATLVQPVGSPLSLECTVEGTSNPNLYWYRQAAGRGLQLLFYSVGIGQISSEVPQNLSASRPQDRQFILSSKKLLLSDSGFYLCAWNSRGQKDTQYFGPGTRLTVL.

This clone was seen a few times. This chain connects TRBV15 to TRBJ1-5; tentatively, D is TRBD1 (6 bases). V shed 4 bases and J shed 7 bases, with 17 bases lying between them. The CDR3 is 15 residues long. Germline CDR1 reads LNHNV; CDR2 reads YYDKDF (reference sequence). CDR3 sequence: CATSISRGQGQPQHF. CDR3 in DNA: TGTGCCACCAGCATTAGTCGGGGGCAGGGGCAGCCCCAGCATTTT.

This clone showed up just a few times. The CDR3 sequence is CSVGFGVANYGYTF. CDR3 nucleotide sequence: TGCAGCGTTGGTTTCGGAGTGGCTAACTATGGCTACACCTTC. This rearrangement joins TRBV29-1 to TRBJ1-2, with D unclear. V was pared by 4 bases and J by 0 bases, with 12 bases between. Germline V lookup: CDR1 SQVTM, CDR2 ANQGSEA. There are 14 residues in the CDR3.

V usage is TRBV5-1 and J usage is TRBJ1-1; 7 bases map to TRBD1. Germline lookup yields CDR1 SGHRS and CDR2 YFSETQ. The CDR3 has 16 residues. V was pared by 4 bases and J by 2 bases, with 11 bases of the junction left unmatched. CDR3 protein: CASSAGAGTVNTEAFF. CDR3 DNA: TGCGCCAGCAGCGCAGGGGCCGGGACAGTTAACACTGAAGCTTTCTTT.

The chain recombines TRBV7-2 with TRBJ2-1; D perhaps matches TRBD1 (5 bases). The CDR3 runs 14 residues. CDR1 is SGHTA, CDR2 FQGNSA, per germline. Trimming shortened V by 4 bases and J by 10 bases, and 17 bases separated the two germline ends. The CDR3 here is CASSSRQGLVEQFF. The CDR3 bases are TGTGCCAGCAGCTCTCGTCAGGGTCTGGTGGAGCAGTTCTTC.

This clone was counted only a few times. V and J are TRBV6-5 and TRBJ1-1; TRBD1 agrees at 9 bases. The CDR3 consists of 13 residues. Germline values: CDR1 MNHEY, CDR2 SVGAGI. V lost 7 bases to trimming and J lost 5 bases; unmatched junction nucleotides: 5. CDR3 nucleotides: TGTGCCAGCACGGGACAGGGTAGGACTGAAGCTTTCTTT. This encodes CASTGQGRTEAFF.

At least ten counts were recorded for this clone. CDR3 protein: CAWSTSGSTYEQYV. The CDR3 DNA sequence: TGTGCCTGGAGTACTAGCGGGAGTACTTACGAGCAGTACGTC. The V call is TRBV30, the J call TRBJ2-7, with 11 bases identical to TRBD2. This CDR3 has 14 residues. V was pared by 2 bases and J by 4 bases, with 4 bases of the junction left unmatched. The germline V gene encodes CDR1 GTSNPN and CDR2 SVGIG (reference sequence).

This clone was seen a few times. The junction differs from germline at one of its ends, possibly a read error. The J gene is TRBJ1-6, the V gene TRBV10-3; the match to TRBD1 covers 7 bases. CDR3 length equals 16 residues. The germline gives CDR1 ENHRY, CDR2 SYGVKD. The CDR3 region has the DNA TGTTCCATCAGTGAGTCCCAGGGACAGATTAATTCACCCCTCCACTTT. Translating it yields CSISESQGQINSPLHF.

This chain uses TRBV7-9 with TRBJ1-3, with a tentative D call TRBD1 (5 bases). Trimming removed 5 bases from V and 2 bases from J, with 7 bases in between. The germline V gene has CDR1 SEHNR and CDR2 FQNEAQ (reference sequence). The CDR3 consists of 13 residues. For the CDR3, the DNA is TGTGCCAGCAGCCCGACAGCTGGAAACACCATATATTTT. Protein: CASSPTAGNTIYF.